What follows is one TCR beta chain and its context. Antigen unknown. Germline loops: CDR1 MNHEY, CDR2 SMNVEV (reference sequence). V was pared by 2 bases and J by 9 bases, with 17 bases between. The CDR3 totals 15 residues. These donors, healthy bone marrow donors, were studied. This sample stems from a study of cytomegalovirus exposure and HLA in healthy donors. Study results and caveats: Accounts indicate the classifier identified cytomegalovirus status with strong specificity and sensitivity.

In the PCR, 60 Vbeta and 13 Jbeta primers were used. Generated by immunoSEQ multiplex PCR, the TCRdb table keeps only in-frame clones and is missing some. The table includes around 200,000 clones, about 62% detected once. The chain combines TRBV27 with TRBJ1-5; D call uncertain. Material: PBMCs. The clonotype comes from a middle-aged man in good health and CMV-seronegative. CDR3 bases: TGTGCCAGCAGTTTAAGGCCGGTCGGAGTGGGGCCCCAGCATTTT. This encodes CASSLRPVGVGPQHF.